This TCR beta chain was profiled in a study of blood T cell repertoires in COVID-19. Background on the study: COVID-19 samples from acute and convalescent phases originated in the United States, Italy and Spain. T cells, B-cell-depleted T cells, or PBMCs supplied cDNA or gDNA.

This CDR3 has 14 residues. Germline CDR1 SGDLS, CDR2 YYNGEE. The V and J ends lost 0 bases and 4 bases respectively, with 8 bases between them. This clone appeared a single time. Per the original data handling: Nucleated cell number was recorded as an estimate derived from reference gene primer amplification. Profiling relied on immunoSEQ multiplex PCR, and the TCRdb table lists in-frame clones only, not all of them. D and trimming were read from the DNA, whereas the V and J calls and clone size are those reported in that table. The sample includes some 100,000 clones, 70% to 90% of them seen just once.

Sequenced: peripheral blood. The sequence was collected from a woman between 65 and 79 years old with active or convalescent COVID-19. V is TRBV9 and J is TRBJ2-1, with a weak D call TRBD1 (5 bases). CDR3 region: CASSVARQYNEQFF. CDR3 sequence (DNA): TGTGCCAGCAGCGTAGCTAGACAGTACAATGAGCAGTTCTTC.